These T cell receptor beta chains were read from a single sample in a study of T cell responses to AZD1222 COVID-19 vaccine. Clones were sequenced by immunoSEQ multiplex PCR, and TCRdb holds only the in-frame ones, with some missing. The sample shows more than 100,000 clones, around 82% of them seen only once. Here the sequenced sample was peripheral blood, taken on day 0 of AZD1222 vaccination. These TCRs come from an adult in good health. CDR3s include the opening cysteine and the closing phenylalanine or tryptophan. Each record gives: D gene, clone size, J gene, V gene, CDR3 DNA, CDR3 protein. D genes are given only for firm matches. Clone size appears in some rows only: once, few, many, or a class for an expanded clone.

>TRBD1|NA|TRBJ1-2|TRBV24-1
TGTGCCACCAGTGATCAGGGGCAGGGGGCGTATGGCTACACCTTT
CATSDQGQGAYGYTF
>TRBD1|NA|TRBJ1-1|TRBV28
TGTGCCAGCAGCCCTGCCGGGACAGGGGAAACTGAAGCTTTCTTT
CASSPAGTGETEAFF
>NA|NA|TRBJ2-5|TRBV7-9
TGTGCCAGCAGCTTAATGGTCCTGGGGGCCCAAGAGACCCAGTACTTC
CASSLMVLGAQETQYF
>TRBD2|NA|TRBJ2-7|TRBV11-2
TGTGCCAGCAGCCCGGGAGTAGCGGGGGGGCGTGAGCAGTACTTC
CASSPGVAGGREQYF
>TRBD1|NA|TRBJ1-4|TRBV4-3
TGCGCCAGCAGCCAAGTTGAGGGGGCGAGTAATGAAAAACTGTTTTTT
CASSQVEGASNEKLFF
>NA|NA|TRBJ1-1|TRBV19
TGTGCCAGTAGTCTGGGGGCGGGGACTGAAGCTTTCTTT
CASSLGAGTEAFF
>TRBD1|NA|TRBJ1-4|TRBV10-3
TGTGCCATCACCTCCGGGACAGGGGATGAAAAACTGTTTTTT
CAITSGTGDEKLFF
>NA|once|TRBJ1-2|TRBV15
TGTGCCACCAGCAGGGCTGGGTCGGGACCCTATGGCTACACCTTC
CATSRAGSGPYGYTF
>TRBD2|NA|TRBJ2-7|TRBV3-1/TRBV3-2
TGTGCCAGCAGCCAGGGACTAAATGGGATCTACGAGCAGTACTTC
CASSQGLNGIYEQYF
>TRBD1|NA|TRBJ2-7|TRBV7-6
TGTGCCAGCAGTCTTCAACCGGGACAGGGTTCGTACGAGCAGTACTTC
CASSLQPGQGSYEQYF
>NA|NA|TRBJ2-7|TRBV4-1
TGCGCCAGCAGCCAAGGGTGGGGGCCGTCCTACGAGCAGTACTTC
CASSQGWGPSYEQYF
>NA|NA|TRBJ2-2|TRBV19
TGTGCCAGTAGTTCACAGGGGACTCCGGCCGGGGAGCTGTTTTTT
CASSSQGTPAGELFF
>TRBD1|NA|TRBJ1-2|TRBV14
TGTGCCAGCAGCGCAGACAGGGTATATGGCTACACCTTC
CASSADRVYGYTF
>NA|NA|TRBJ2-7|TRBV24-1
TGTGCCACCAGTGGTGACACACCATCGGGCGAGCAGTACTTC
CATSGDTPSGEQYF
>NA|NA|TRBJ2-2|TRBV6-4
TGTGCCAGCACCTCACGGGCGGATTCCACCGGGGAGCTGTTTTTT
CASTSRADSTGELFF
>NA|NA|TRBJ1-4|TRBV2
TGTGCCAGCAGTGGACAGACACGAGAAGAAAAACTGTTTTTT
CASSGQTREEKLFF
>NA|NA|TRBJ1-2|TRBV2
TGTGCCAGCAGTTTGGGGTATGGCTACACCTTC
CASSLGYGYTF
>NA|few|TRBJ2-5|TRBV3-1/TRBV3-2
TGTGCCAGCAGCCAAGCGTTTATCAGGCAAGAGACCCAGTACTTC
CASSQAFIRQETQYF
>NA|NA|TRBJ2-7|TRBV5-1
TGCGCCAGCAGCTTTGGGGGGACGAGCAACGAGCAGTACTTC
CASSFGGTSNEQYF
>NA|NA|TRBJ2-1|TRBV11-3
TGTGCCAGCAGCCCCCGAGGCCAGGAGCAGTTCTTC
CASSPRGQEQFF
>NA|once|TRBJ2-6|TRBV10-3
TGTGCCATCAGTGAGCCGTACCGGAGCCTAAACTCTGGGGCCAACGTCCTGACTTTC
CAISEPYRSLNSGANVLTF
>NA|NA|TRBJ1-2|TRBV7-2
TGTGCCAGCAGCCCACTTTGGGGAGCTACTAACTATGGCTACACCTTC
CASSPLWGATNYGYTF
>NA|NA|TRBJ1-2|TRBV19
TGTGCCAGTAGTATTGGCGGGAACTATGGCTACACCTTC
CASSIGGNYGYTF
>NA|NA|TRBJ2-7|TRBV28
TGTGCCAGCAGCCAGATCGGCTTGGGGGTTTTCTACGAGCAGTACTTC
CASSQIGLGVFYEQYF
>NA|few|TRBJ2-7|TRBV6-5
TGTGCCAGCAGTGACTCTCGGGTAGGGGGGTTCGAACAGTACTTC
CASSDSRVGGFEQYF
>TRBD2|NA|TRBJ2-3|TRBV24-1
TGTGCCACCAGTGACCCGACTAGCTTCATCACAGATACGCAGTATTTT
CATSDPTSFITDTQYF
>TRBD2|NA|TRBJ2-7|TRBV3-1/TRBV3-2
TGTGCCAGCAGCCTACGGGGCGGGGGATCCTCCTACGAGCAGTACTTC
CASSLRGGGSSYEQYF
>TRBD1|NA|TRBJ2-2|TRBV11-2
TGTGCCAGCAGCTTAGGGACAGGGGGCGGTCGCACCGGGGAGCTGTTTTTT
CASSLGTGGGRTGELFF
>NA|NA|TRBJ2-5|TRBV27
TGTGCCAGCAGTTTAAGGGGGGAAGGGCAGACCCAGTACTTC
CASSLRGEGQTQYF
>TRBD2|NA|TRBJ2-5|TRBV7-2
TGTGCCAGCAGCCCCGGACTAGCGGGAAAGGGAGAGACCCAGTACTTC
CASSPGLAGKGETQYF
>NA|NA|TRBJ1-4|TRBV6-5
TGTGCCAGCACCCCTTGGAGGGCAACTAATGAAAAACTGTTTTTT
CASTPWRATNEKLFF
>NA|NA|TRBJ1-5|TRBV28
TGTGCCAGCAGCCCCCAGGGTTTCCAGCCCCAGCATTTT
CASSPQGFQPQHF